Detailed here is one T cell receptor beta chain. The source of the sample is a study of blood T cell repertoires in COVID-19. Study at large: Acute-phase and convalescent COVID-19 samples originated in the United States, Italy and Spain. T cells, B-cell-depleted T cells, or PBMCs provided the cDNA or gDNA that served as material.

Measured with immunoSEQ multiplex PCR; TCRdb has only the in-frame clones, and not every one. The table shows under 200,000 clones, with approximately 87% occurring only once. Germline CDR1 reads SGHTA; CDR2 reads FQGNSA. Trimming shortened V by 3 bases and J by 6 bases, and 11 bases separated the two germline ends. This CDR3 comprises 14 residues. The chain joins TRBV7-2 to TRBJ1-4; D call uncertain. Sequencing used peripheral blood. The sequence came from a woman in her seventies with acute or convalescent COVID-19. CDR3 nucleotides: TGTGCCAGCAGCTTTGGAGGGTCGGATGAAAAACTGTTTTTT. Its protein product is CASSFGGSDEKLFF.